Reported below is one T cell receptor beta chain. This specimen belongs to a study of CD8 T cells in Susac syndrome. cDNA came from about 0.46 to 1 ug RNA primed by random hexamers. TCRdb re-analysed the immunoSEQ multiplex PCR reads in MiXCR, keeping a single row per CDR3 protein. The table lists 150,000 to 200,000 distinct CDR3 sequences, roughly 95% of them singletons. Sequencing of TCR beta was carried out in blood CD8+ and CD4+ T cells. Treatment-naive patients with stable or active relapsing-remitting disease were the multiple sclerosis controls. CD8+ and CD4+ T cells were negatively isolated; TEMRA cells were FACS-enriched. Germline CDR1 is LNHDA and CDR2 is SQIVND (reference sequence). This CDR3 contains 16 residues. Between the trimmed V and J ends, which lost 6 bases and 0 bases, there was a span of 17 bases.

This TCR was recovered from a human donor with multiple sclerosis. Sequencing was performed on CD4+ T cells from PBMCs. The chain carries TRBV19 and TRBJ2-5; possibly TRBD1 for D (6 bases). The CDR3 is CASSIGQGSYQETQYF. The CDR3 nucleotides read TGTGCCAGTAGCATTGGGCAGGGGAGTTACCAAGAGACCCAGTACTTC.